The clone carrying this TCR beta chain was recorded a few times. Its antigen is as yet unknown. Alongside a J-beta primer mix, a sample-barcoded 5' primer served in a second PCR lasting 7 to 11 cycles. TCRdb recomputed calls from the 5' RACE reads with MiXCR, one row per CDR3 protein. The sample consists of roughly 650,000 distinct CDR3 sequences, about 30% of them appearing once. CDR3 length: 18 amino acids. The germline gives CDR1 SGHVS, CDR2 FNYEAQ. V gave up 5 bases and J gave up 2 bases; unmatched junction bases: 12. These data belong to a study of blood T cells in healthy people across ages. Study findings and constraints: Strongly correlated with naive T cell percentage was TCR beta diversity. Researchers said unsorted PBMCs prevented a conclusive naive versus antigen-experienced comparison.

There were healthy Caucasian individuals from Russia, aged 6 to 90, serving as donors. The TCR was taken from a woman of 80 years or more in good health. The V call is TRBV7-6, the J call TRBJ1-5; 10 bases align to TRBD1. Sequenced material: blood. CDR3 sequence reads: CASSPGDRGGRRNQPQHF. The CDR3 nucleotides are TGTGCCAGCAGCCCTGGGGACAGGGGCGGACGCCGCAATCAGCCCCAGCATTTT.